These T cell receptor beta chains were read from a single sample in a study of PD-1 blockade in mismatch repair-deficient tumors. Clones were read by immunoSEQ multiplex PCR, and TCRdb kept only the in-frame ones, dropping some. The sample records roughly 40,000 clones, roughly 85% being singletons. Material: peripheral blood, obtained about 81 weeks after starting pembrolizumab. Receptors originate from an adult with mismatch repair-deficient cancer. Each CDR3 is given with its conserved first and last residue. The D gene is left open where the match is weak. Size tells how often a clone was seen (once, few, many) or the class of an expanded clone, and some rows leave it out.

TRBJ1-2 . TRBV5-1 . CASSLDGDDYGYTF TGCGCCAGCAGCTTGGACGGGGACGACTATGGCTACACCTTC
TRBJ1-1 . TRBV7-2 . CASSLGTGEAFF TGTGCCAGCAGCTTAGGGACGGGTGAAGCTTTCTTT
TRBJ2-7 TRBD2 TRBV10-3 . CAISEGLATVYEQYF TGTGCCATCAGTGAGGGACTAGCGACCGTCTACGAGCAGTACTTC
TRBJ2-7 . TRBV27 few CASSRTRRGPYYEQYF TGTGCCAGCAGTAGGACCCGGCGCGGCCCATACTACGAGCAGTACTTC
TRBJ2-7 TRBD2 TRBV2 . CASRDSSGSMVYEQYF TGTGCCAGCAGGGACTCAAGCGGGAGCATGGTTTACGAGCAGTACTTC
TRBJ2-1 . TRBV15 . CATSRDAGAYNEQFF TGTGCCACCAGCAGAGATGCAGGGGCTTACAATGAGCAGTTCTTC
TRBJ2-7 . TRBV5-1 . CASSRGTDAEQYF TGCGCCAGCAGCCGAGGGACCGACGCCGAGCAGTACTTC
TRBJ1-1 . TRBV14 . CASSAQGGTEAFF TGTGCCAGCAGCGCCCAAGGAGGCACTGAAGCTTTCTTT
TRBJ1-2 . TRBV28 few CASSPKLYGYTF TGTGCCAGCAGTCCGAAGCTCTATGGCTACACCTTC
TRBJ2-6 . TRBV5-6 . CASKKRSGANVLTF TGTGCCAGCAAAAAGCGGTCTGGGGCCAACGTCCTGACTTTC
TRBJ2-5 . TRBV5-4 . CASSVRGPLMETQYF TGTGCCAGCAGCGTGAGGGGACCCCTGATGGAGACCCAGTACTTC
TRBJ2-7 TRBD1 TRBV5-4 . CASSFFFGTGSYEQYF TGTGCCAGCAGCTTTTTTTTCGGGACAGGCTCCTACGAGCAGTACTTC
TRBJ2-3 TRBD1 TRBV5-4 . CASSLGQGGTDTQYF TGTGCCAGCAGCTTGGGACAGGGTGGTACAGATACGCAGTATTTT
TRBJ2-2 TRBD2 TRBV19 . CASSTRLAGGTGELFF TGTGCCAGTAGTACGAGACTAGCGGGAGGAACCGGGGAGCTGTTTTTT
TRBJ2-5 . TRBV15 . CATSSGTYQEAQYF TGTGCCACCAGCTCGGGAACGTACCAAGAGGCCCAGTACTTC
TRBJ2-1 TRBD2 TRBV11-3 . CASSLRGSGNNEQFF TGTGCCAGCAGCTTAAGGGGTAGCGGGAACAATGAGCAGTTCTTC
TRBJ1-1 TRBD1 TRBV2 . CASNRDSRVDTEAFF TGTGCCAGCAACCGGGACAGTCGAGTGGACACTGAAGCTTTCTTT
TRBJ2-1 TRBD2 TRBV19 . CASSIGTSELNEQFF TGTGCCAGTAGTATAGGGACTAGCGAATTGAATGAGCAGTTCTTC
TRBJ2-2 . TRBV7-3 few CASSPWTNSGTGELFF TGTGCCAGCAGCCCATGGACTAACTCGGGCACCGGGGAGCTGTTTTTT
TRBJ1-5 . TRBV5-5 . CASSSQGRLGQPQHF TGTGCCAGCAGCTCGCAGGGTAGACTGGGTCAGCCCCAGCATTTT
TRBJ2-1 TRBD2 TRBV27 . CASNPRAGGHNEQFF TGTGCCAGCAACCCGCGTGCGGGAGGTCATAATGAGCAGTTCTTC
TRBJ2-5 . TRBV7-2 . CASSLVGGTLGETQYF TGTGCCAGCAGCTTAGTGGGCGGGACTTTGGGGGAGACCCAGTACTTC
TRBJ2-7 . TRBV5-1 . CASMLRGGYEQYF TGCGCCAGCATGTTAAGGGGAGGCTACGAGCAGTACTTC
TRBJ2-7 TRBD2 TRBV6-1 . CASSEVSPPSGVYEQYF TGTGCCAGCAGTGAAGTTAGCCCCCCTAGCGGGGTCTACGAGCAGTACTTC
TRBJ1-1 TRBD1 TRBV15 . CATSRVGDRGGTEAFF TGTGCCACCAGCAGAGTGGGAGACAGGGGAGGTACTGAAGCTTTCTTT
TRBJ1-2 . TRBV6-1 . CASAQGLDGYTF TGTGCCAGCGCCCAGGGACTTGATGGCTACACCTTC
TRBJ2-5 . TRBV28 . CASTRTRRGTGQETQYF TGTGCCAGCACCCGCACTCGACGGGGAACGGGACAAGAGACCCAGTACTTC
TRBJ2-5 . TRBV19 . CASSIDDETQYF TGTGCCAGTAGTATAGATGACGAGACCCAGTACTTC
TRBJ1-2 . TRBV2 . CASARTEYGYTF TGTGCCAGCGCAAGGACAGAGTATGGCTACACCTTC
TRBJ2-5 TRBD2 TRBV7-2 . CASSLVYSGRAGVYF TGTGCCAGCAGCTTAGTCTACAGCGGGAGGGCCGGTGTCTACTTC
TRBJ1-2 . TRBV5-5 . CASSLEGYGYTF TGTGCCAGCAGCTTGGAGGGATATGGCTACACCTTC
TRBJ1-3 . TRBV19 . CASSMGAGPGNTIYF TGTGCCAGTAGTATGGGTGCGGGGCCTGGAAACACCATATATTTT
TRBJ2-3 TRBD2 TRBV9 . CASSSGLAGVRTDTQYF TGTGCCAGCAGCTCCGGACTAGCGGGAGTCAGGACAGATACGCAGTATTTT
TRBJ1-2 . TRBV27 once CASRGTVNYGYTF TGTGCCAGCAGGGGGACCGTTAACTATGGCTACACCTTC
TRBJ1-1 . TRBV7-8 once CASSSGQSNTEAFF TGTGCCAGCAGCTCAGGACAGTCGAACACTGAAGCTTTCTTT
TRBJ1-4 TRBD1 TRBV18 . CASSDRGTSEKLFF TGTGCCAGCTCTGACAGGGGAACGAGTGAAAAACTGTTTTTT
TRBJ2-5 TRBD2 TRBV27 . CASSKSPPGTSGLYQETQYF TGTGCCAGCAGTAAATCTCCCCCCGGGACTAGCGGCTTGTACCAAGAGACCCAGTACTTC
TRBJ2-3 . TRBV5-4 once CASSFVASTDTQYF TGTGCCAGCAGCTTTGTGGCTAGCACAGATACGCAGTATTTT
TRBJ1-5 . TRBV5-6 . CASSLMGYSNQPQHF TGTGCCAGCAGCTTGATGGGTTATAGCAATCAGCCCCAGCATTTT
TRBJ1-5 . TRBV5-5 . CASSLASRGTVSNQPQHF TGTGCCAGCAGCTTGGCTTCCCGCGGTACAGTTAGCAATCAGCCCCAGCATTTT
TRBJ2-2 . TRBV9 few CASSVSGSFGAGELFF .